What follows are 16 T cell receptor beta chains derived from one specimen sequenced in a study of cytomegalovirus exposure and HLA in healthy donors. Primers for the PCR totalled 60 Vbeta and 13 Jbeta. The repertoire was sequenced with immunoSEQ multiplex PCR; TCRdb's copy has only in-frame clones and lacks some. The table shows about 200,000 clones, with about 78% occurring only once. The sample comprised PBMCs. All receptors come from a male donor in good health and CMV-seronegative.

The chain uses TRBV11-3 and TRBJ2-5, with TRBD1 matching 8 bases. Losses at the gene ends were 3 bases for V and 3 bases for J; bases not matched to a gene: 0. Germline values: CDR1 SGHNT, CDR2 YENEEA. This CDR3 region has 13 residues. The CDR3 reads CASSLGQEETQYF. The CDR3 DNA is TGTGCCAGCAGCTTGGGACAGGAAGAGACCCAGTACTTC.

The rearrangement joins TRBV10-2 to TRBJ1-1; tentatively, D is TRBD1 (5 bases). V lost 0 bases to trimming and J lost 0 bases, with 8 bases between them. CDR3 size: 15 residues. The germline V gene has CDR1 WSHSY and CDR2 SAAADI. CDR3 DNA: TGCGCCAGCAGTGAGTCGCGGGGCATGAACACTGAAGCTTTCTTT. As protein: CASSESRGMNTEAFF.

The chain carries TRBV28 and TRBJ1-6; D remains unclear. Germline CDR1 and CDR2: MDHEN and SYDVKM. The CDR3 has 14 residues. V lost 6 bases, J lost 7 bases, and 13 bases lay in between. The CDR3 DNA is TGTGCCAGCAGGCCTAGTCGGGTCAATTCACCCCTCCACTTT. Translating gives CASRPSRVNSPLHF.

The chain combines TRBV28 with TRBJ1-3; weak D call: TRBD1 (6 bases). The CDR3 totals 14 residues. Germline CDR1 reads MDHEN; CDR2 reads SYDVKM. Between the trimmed V and J ends, which lost 5 bases and 4 bases, there was a span of 12 bases. CDR3 DNA: TGTGCCAGCAGTCTTCCGGGACAAGGAAACACCATATATTTT. This encodes CASSLPGQGNTIYF.

This chain links TRBV28 with TRBJ2-5; TRBD1 matches 7 bases. The DNA end is a closer match to TRBJ2-7, so the J assignment may be wrong. This CDR3 is built from 14 residues. In germline, CDR1 is MDHEN, CDR2 SYDVKM. The DNA for the CDR3 is TGTGCCAGCAGTCCAGACAGGGCAACTTACGAGCAGTACTTC. It encodes CASSPDRATYEQYF.

The J gene is TRBJ2-7, the V gene TRBV7-8, with D unclear. Trimming removed 1 base from V and 3 bases from J, with 7 bases in between. Germline CDR1 SGHVS, CDR2 FQNEAQ. The length of the CDR3 is 13 residues. The CDR3 nucleotides read TGTGCCAGCAGCTTAGTTCCATTCTACGAGCAGTACTTC. It encodes CASSLVPFYEQYF.

The chain couples TRBV28 to TRBJ1-5; D call uncertain. This CDR3 is built from 12 residues. Per the germline V gene, CDR1 is MDHEN and CDR2 is SYDVKM. V lost 4 bases, J lost 5 bases, and 6 bases lay in between. DNA of the CDR3: TGTGCCAGCAGTTACTCGGATCAGCCCCAGCATTTT. This encodes CASSYSDQPQHF.

This chain links TRBV2 with TRBJ2-3; D might be TRBD2 (7 bases). The CDR3 loop spans 17 amino acids. Trimming shortened V by 7 bases and J by 0 bases, and 20 bases separated the two germline ends. CDR1 is SNHLY and CDR2 is FYNNEI in the germline V gene. The CDR3 is CASMGQGRVASTDTQYF. CDR3 in DNA: TGTGCCAGCATGGGGCAGGGGAGGGTTGCTAGCACAGATACGCAGTATTTT.

V and J are TRBV7-9 and TRBJ2-4; possible D gene TRBD1, 6 bases. Germline V gene sequence: CDR1 SEHNR, CDR2 FQNEAQ (reference sequence). This CDR3 region has 16 residues. The V and J ends lost 3 bases and 0 bases respectively, with 12 bases between them. The CDR3 protein is CASSFYRDIAKNIQYF. The CDR3 DNA reads as TGTGCCAGCAGCTTCTACAGGGATATAGCCAAAAACATTCAGTACTTC.

This chain uses TRBV7-6 with TRBJ2-1, with D possibly matching TRBD1 (6 bases). CDR3 length: 11 residues. The V and J ends lost 7 bases and 8 bases respectively, with 9 bases between them. CDR1 is SGHVS, CDR2 FNYEAQ, per germline. The CDR3 region has the DNA TGTGCCAGCACCTCAGGGGATGAGCAGTTCTTC. This gives the protein CASTSGDEQFF.

There are a few counts of this clone. The rearrangement links TRBV10-2 to TRBJ2-7, with a tentative D call TRBD2 (7 bases). Per the germline V gene, CDR1 is WSHSY and CDR2 is SAAADI. The CDR3 contains 15 residues. The germline V and J ends were trimmed by 0 bases and 0 bases, with 9 bases remaining between them. The CDR3 DNA is TGCGCCAGCAGTGAGTCGGCGGGGGCCTCCTACGAGCAGTACTTC. This sequence encodes CASSESAGASYEQYF.

This rearrangement joins TRBV5-1 to TRBJ1-1, with a weak D call TRBD1 (5 bases). Between the trimmed V and J ends, which lost 4 bases and 1 base, there was a span of 17 bases. CDR1 is SGHRS, CDR2 YFSETQ, per germline. This CDR3 comprises 16 residues. The CDR3 region is CASSPGVRERNTEAFF. The CDR3 DNA follows: TGCGCCAGCAGCCCGGGGGTGCGGGAGAGGAACACTGAAGCTTTCTTT.

A few counts support this clone. The chain employs TRBV7-3 and TRBJ2-3, with 12 bases fitting TRBD2. J lost 6 bases, V lost 1 base, and 5 bases had no gene match. This CDR3 is built from 16 residues. Germline V lookup: CDR1 SGHTA, CDR2 FQGTGA. The CDR3 spells CASSLSPTSGGDTQYF. The CDR3 nucleotides read TGTGCCAGCAGCTTAAGTCCCACTAGCGGGGGGGATACGCAGTATTTT.

The gene calls are TRBV27 and TRBJ2-7; TRBD2 agrees at 9 bases. The CDR3 extends over 16 amino acids. Germline trimming cut 0 bases from V and 4 bases from J; bases unmatched to any gene: 7. The germline CDR1 and CDR2 sequences are MNHEY and SMNVEV (reference sequence). The CDR3 loop reads CASSLSSASGRYEQYF. In DNA, the CDR3 is TGTGCCAGCAGTTTATCCAGCGCGAGCGGGAGGTACGAGCAGTACTTC.

This rearrangement joins TRBV2 to TRBJ1-1; possible D gene TRBD1, 5 bases. The V end lost 5 bases, the J end lost 4 bases, and 14 bases lay between the germline ends. The CDR3 sequence is 14 residues long. CDR1 and CDR2 (germline): SNHLY, FYNNEI. The CDR3 loop reads CASSSQGGSTEAFF. Written as DNA, the CDR3 is TGTGCCAGCAGTTCGCAGGGAGGGAGCACTGAAGCTTTCTTT.

The J gene is TRBJ2-1, the V gene TRBV27; tentative D call: TRBD2 (6 bases). CDR1 is MNHEY and CDR2 is SMNVEV in the germline V gene (reference sequence). The CDR3 contains 17 residues. V lost 6 bases and J lost 0, with 18 bases in between. CDR3 in amino acids: CASSPLLGGSSYNEQFF. CDR3 nucleotide sequence: TGTGCCAGCAGCCCCCTCTTAGGAGGGAGCTCCTACAATGAGCAGTTCTTC.